The following is a TCR beta chain sequence with its context. Individuals drawn from around 25 US areas were about 18 to 90 years old. V dropped 6 bases and J dropped 5 bases, with 17 bases sitting between them. The length of the CDR3 is 15 residues. Per germline, CDR1 SGHAT and CDR2 FQNNGV. The data were obtained in a study of blood T cell repertoires in COVID-19. Study-wide context: Sites across the United States, Italy and Spain contributed samples from acute and convalescent COVID-19. Sample material is recorded as cDNA or gDNA derived from T cells, B-cell-depleted T cells, or PBMCs.

How the authors handled the data: Reference gene primer amplification gave estimated nucleated cell counts. This table comes from immunoSEQ multiplex PCR, and its TCRdb copy is limited to in-frame clones, with some not included. That table supplies the V and J calls and clone size; D and trimming were determined from the DNA. The sample lists approximately 200,000 clones, about 87% occurring once. The source is a woman in her twenties or thirties who had been exposed to COVID-19. The chain uses TRBV11-2 and TRBJ2-1, with D tentatively TRBD2 (6 bases). The sequencing sample was made of PBMCs or T cells enriched from blood (not recorded which). The CDR3 loop reads CASRPFQRADNEQFF. The CDR3 DNA is TGTGCCAGCAGACCATTTCAGCGGGCCGACAATGAGCAGTTCTTC. Variable domain in full (rest from reference TRBV11-2 and TRBJ2-1): EAGVAQSPRYKIIEKRQSVAFWCNPISGHATLYWYQQILGQGPKLLIQFQNNGVVDDSQLPKDRFSAERLKGVDSTLKIQPAKLEDSAVYLCASRPFQRADNEQFFGPGTRLTVL.